The rows below give T cell receptor beta chains drawn from one sample of a study of T cell responses to AZD1222 COVID-19 vaccine. Libraries were prepared by immunoSEQ multiplex PCR; TCRdb keeps only in-frame clonotypes and omits some of them. The repertoire holds 200,000 to 250,000 clones, with approximately 94% as singletons. The sequences come from peripheral blood, collected on day 0 of MenACWY control vaccination. The receptor source for this set is an adult in good health. The CDR3 runs from the conserved cysteine through the conserved F or W. D genes are given only for firm matches. Clone size appears in some rows only: once, few, many, or a class for an expanded clone.

>TRBD1|TRBJ1-6|.|TRBV19
CASNRDRGNSPLHF
TGTGCCAGTAACCGGGACAGGGGGAATTCACCCCTCCACTTT
>.|TRBJ2-5|.|TRBV3-1/TRBV3-2
CASSPYRGETQYF
TGTGCCAGCAGCCCGTACCGGGGGGAGACCCAGTACTTC
>.|TRBJ1-3|.|TRBV7-2
CASSSTGPGNTIYF
TGTGCCAGCAGCTCGACAGGTCCTGGAAACACCATATATTTT
>TRBD1|TRBJ2-5|.|TRBV18
CASSPWGQRETQYF
TGTGCCAGCTCACCCTGGGGACAGAGAGAGACCCAGTACTTC
>.|TRBJ1-2|.|TRBV7-9
CASSLETLNNYGYTF
TGTGCCAGCAGCTTAGAAACGCTCAACAACTATGGCTACACCTTC
>.|TRBJ2-2|.|TRBV6-2/TRBV6-3
CASSPRSWGEELFF
TGTGCCAGCAGCCCAAGAAGCTGGGGAGAGGAGCTGTTTTTT
>.|TRBJ1-1|.|TRBV6-5
CASSWGGESTEAFF
TGTGCCAGCAGTTGGGGGGGGGAAAGCACTGAAGCTTTCTTT
>.|TRBJ2-5|.|TRBV7-2
CASSKPKETQYF
TGTGCCAGCAGTAAACCCAAAGAGACCCAGTACTTC
>TRBD1|TRBJ2-7|.|TRBV30
CAWGTGFGYEQYF
TGTGCCTGGGGGACAGGGTTTGGGTACGAGCAGTACTTC
>.|TRBJ2-7|.|TRBV5-1
CASSLGAGAYEQYF
TGCGCCAGCAGCTTGGGGGCCGGCGCCTACGAGCAGTACTTC
>.|TRBJ1-1|.|TRBV19
CASSIPRAHENTEAFF
TGTGCCAGTAGTATACCCAGGGCCCACGAGAACACTGAAGCTTTCTTT
>.|TRBJ1-2|.|TRBV5-5
CASSLYGGADYGYTF
TGTGCCAGCAGCTTGTACGGGGGGGCAGACTATGGCTACACCTTC
>TRBD1|TRBJ1-1|.|TRBV12-3/TRBV12-4
CASSLDRGTEAFF
TGTGCCAGCAGCCTCGACAGGGGTACTGAAGCTTTCTTT
>.|TRBJ2-2|.|TRBV2
CASSAGTITGELFF
TGTGCCAGCAGTGCGGGCACTATCACCGGGGAGCTGTTTTTT
>.|TRBJ1-2|.|TRBV15
CATSRGGTTNYGYTF
TGTGCCACCAGCAGAGGAGGGACAACAAACTATGGCTACACCTTC
>TRBD1|TRBJ1-1|.|TRBV19
CASSVTGTGGTEAFF
TGTGCCAGTAGTGTAACCGGGACAGGGGGCACTGAAGCTTTCTTT
>.|TRBJ2-3|.|TRBV5-1
CASTEGGATDTQYF
TGCGCCAGCACCGAGGGGGGGGCGACAGATACGCAGTATTTT
>TRBD2|TRBJ2-3|.|TRBV5-4
CASSLRTSGTDTQYF
TGTGCCAGCAGCTTACGGACTAGCGGGACAGATACGCAGTATTTT
>TRBD2|TRBJ2-1|.|TRBV6-4
CASSPLAGNNYNEQFF
TGTGCCAGCAGTCCCCTAGCGGGGAATAATTACAATGAGCAGTTCTTC
>TRBD1|TRBJ1-5|.|TRBV2
CASRRDRADQPQHF
TGTGCCAGCAGGAGGGACAGGGCGGATCAGCCCCAGCATTTT
>.|TRBJ1-1|.|TRBV14
CASSRQPYTEAFF
TGTGCCAGCAGCCGACAGCCCTACACTGAAGCTTTCTTT
>.|TRBJ1-2|.|TRBV19
CASSINAGAYGYTF
TGTGCCAGTAGTATTAATGCGGGGGCATATGGCTACACCTTC
>TRBD1|TRBJ2-7|.|TRBV5-1
CASSLGQGPYEQYF
TGCGCCAGCAGCTTGGGACAGGGTCCCTACGAGCAGTACTTC
>TRBD2|TRBJ2-2|.|TRBV5-4
CASSLVTLAGGATGELFF
TGTGCCAGCAGCTTGGTAACTCTAGCGGGGGGAGCAACCGGGGAGCTGTTTTTT
>TRBD2|TRBJ2-5|.|TRBV10-2
CASSDGLAGEQETQYF
TGCGCCAGCAGTGATGGGCTAGCGGGGGAACAAGAGACCCAGTACTTC
>TRBD1|TRBJ1-4|few|TRBV2
CASREQGQGEKLFF
TGTGCCAGCAGAGAACAGGGACAGGGAGAAAAACTGTTTTTT
>.|TRBJ1-1|.|TRBV30
CAWSFGGLEAFF
TGTGCCTGGAGTTTTGGGGGATTAGAAGCTTTCTTT
>TRBD1|TRBJ1-2|.|TRBV7-8
CASSLALMTGGNYGYTF
TGTGCCAGCAGCTTAGCTCTAATGACAGGGGGTAACTATGGCTACACCTTC
>TRBD2|TRBJ2-3|.|TRBV27
CASRRYRDYDTDTQYF
TGTGCCAGCAGGCGATACCGGGACTACGACACAGATACGCAGTATTTT
>.|TRBJ1-4|.|TRBV7-2
CASSLGGRELFF
TGTGCCAGCAGCTTAGGAGGGCGGGAACTGTTTTTT
>.|TRBJ1-1|.|TRBV5-6
CASSSRGGQVGFF
TGTGCCAGCAGCTCCCGGGGGGGGCAAGTCGGTTTCTTT
>.|TRBJ1-2|.|TRBV20-1
CSATGNYGYTF
TGCAGTGCTACGGGTAACTATGGCTACACCTTC
>.|TRBJ1-1|.|TRBV7-2
CASRAEGNTEAFF
TGTGCCAGCAGGGCGGAGGGGAACACTGAAGCTTTCTTT
>.|TRBJ1-1|.|TRBV6-5
CASSYYGPNTEAFF
TGTGCCAGCAGTTATTATGGACCCAACACTGAAGCTTTCTTT
>TRBD1|TRBJ2-7|.|TRBV7-9
CASSRPGTGTYEQYF
TGTGCCAGCAGCAGACCCGGGACAGGGACCTACGAGCAGTACTTC
>TRBD1|TRBJ2-2|.|TRBV2
CASRTGGGRTGELFF
TGTGCCAGCAGAACAGGGGGTGGTCGGACCGGGGAGCTGTTTTTT
>.|TRBJ1-2|.|TRBV4-1
CASSQDRDWWGYTF
TGCGCCAGCAGCCAAGATCGGGACTGGTGGGGCTACACCTTC
>.|TRBJ1-6|.|TRBV2
CASSGGRTNSPLHF
TGTGCCAGCAGTGGGGGGAGGACGAATTCACCCCTCCACTTT
>.|TRBJ2-5|.|TRBV27
CASSFLNQKTQYF
TGTGCCAGCAGTTTTCTTAACCAAAAGACCCAGTACTTC
>.|TRBJ1-6|.|TRBV7-2
CASSTMAGNSPLHF
TGTGCCAGCAGCACCATGGCGGGTAATTCACCCCTCCACTTT
>TRBD1|TRBJ1-4|.|TRBV2
CASTPQGGFGELFF
TGTGCCAGCACCCCACAGGGGGGGTTTGGGGAACTGTTTTTT
>.|TRBJ2-5|once|TRBV6-5
CASSASAAQETQYF
TGTGCCAGCAGCGCGTCCGCGGCCCAAGAGACCCAGTACTTC
>.|TRBJ2-5|.|TRBV7-2
CASSLSSNSVKTQYF
TGTGCCAGCAGCTTATCATCCAACAGCGTGAAGACCCAGTACTTC
>.|TRBJ2-2|.|TRBV4-1
CASSPNLGELFF
TGCGCCAGCAGCCCTAACTTAGGGGAGCTGTTTTTT
>.|TRBJ1-1|.|TRBV27
CASSLSTIAGSTEAFF
TGTGCCAGCAGTTTATCTACAATCGCAGGGAGCACTGAAGCTTTCTTT
>.|TRBJ2-7|.|TRBV30
CAWTGHGEQYF
TGTGCCTGGACAGGGCACGGCGAGCAGTACTTC